This entry features one TCR beta chain sequence. Its specificity is not known. Germline CDR1 MNHEY, CDR2 SMNVEV (reference sequence). Trimming removed 3 bases at V and 4 bases at J, with 9 bases between. The CDR3 runs to 13 residues. This sample was included in a study of T cell responses to AZD1222 COVID-19 vaccine. Study-wide results and limits: The sample set comprised mostly white British donors with more females, and clonal diversity was possibly underestimated. Sampling that yielded the repertoires occurred only after the peak T cell response. Distributed over spike, vaccine-associated CD4 TCRs predominated at 160-218 and 743-854.

Assay: immunoSEQ multiplex PCR; the TCRdb copy retains only in-frame clones and omits some. The sample yields approximately 210,000 clones, approximately 89% seen once. The TCR originated in an adult who received the AZD1222 COVID-19 vaccine. The chain combines TRBV27 with TRBJ1-1; D possibly corresponds to TRBD1 (6 bases). Sequences were derived from peripheral blood, sampled 28 days after the second AZD1222 dose. CDR3 protein: CASSFRGTTEAFF. The CDR3 DNA is TGTGCCAGCAGTTTTAGGGGGACCACTGAAGCTTTCTTT.